Listed below are T cell receptor beta chains from one sample, sequenced in a study of cytomegalovirus exposure and HLA in healthy donors. Some clones are missing from TCRdb's copy, which holds only in-frame ones; the method was immunoSEQ multiplex PCR. The repertoire consists of about 120,000 clones, with 70% occurring once and the leading ten covering roughly 10%. The sequenced sample consisted of PBMCs. The origin of the receptors is a young man in good health and CMV-seropositive. CDR3s include the opening cysteine and the closing phenylalanine or tryptophan. D genes are given only for firm matches. Clone size is stated in some rows and not others, as once, few, many or a class when expanded.

d_call: NA
v_call: TRBV18
cdr3_length: 14
j_call: TRBJ1-1
clone_size: few
cdr3_nt: TGTGCCAGCTCACCAAAGAGGACTAATGCTGAAGCTTTCTTT
cdr3_aa: CASSPKRTNAEAFF

d_call: NA
v_call: TRBV27
cdr3_length: 14
j_call: TRBJ1-1
clone_size: once
cdr3_nt: TGTGCCAGCAGGTATCAGGGGCCGAACACTGAAGCTTTCTTT
cdr3_aa: CASRYQGPNTEAFF

d_call: NA
v_call: TRBV2
cdr3_length: 15
j_call: TRBJ2-7
clone_size: NA
cdr3_nt: TGTGCCAGCAGTCTTTCCCCAGGGGCCATCTACGAGCAGTACTTC
cdr3_aa: CASSLSPGAIYEQYF

d_call: NA
v_call: TRBV11-2
cdr3_length: 11
j_call: TRBJ1-1
clone_size: few
cdr3_nt: TGTGCCAGCAGCCCGCGGGAAAAAGCTTTCTTT
cdr3_aa: CASSPREKAFF

d_call: NA
v_call: TRBV5-6
cdr3_length: 15
j_call: TRBJ2-7
clone_size: NA
cdr3_nt: TGTGCCAGCAGCTTGGGTTCAGGTGGGCTGGGCGTGCAGTACTTC
cdr3_aa: CASSLGSGGLGVQYF

d_call: TRBD2
v_call: TRBV11-2
cdr3_length: 15
j_call: TRBJ2-2
clone_size: NA
cdr3_nt: TGTGCCAGCAGCCCGCCCGGGACTATACTTAGGGAGCTGTTTTTT
cdr3_aa: CASSPPGTILRELFF

d_call: TRBD1
v_call: TRBV6-5
cdr3_length: 14
j_call: TRBJ1-4
clone_size: once
cdr3_nt: TGTGCCAGCAGTTTTCGGACAGGGCATGAAAAACTGTTTTTT
cdr3_aa: CASSFRTGHEKLFF

d_call: TRBD1
v_call: TRBV6-5
cdr3_length: 14
j_call: TRBJ1-1
clone_size: NA
cdr3_nt: TGTGCCAGCGCGGACAGGGGGCGCGGCACTGAAGCTTTCTTT
cdr3_aa: CASADRGRGTEAFF

d_call: NA
v_call: TRBV19
cdr3_length: 15
j_call: TRBJ1-5
clone_size: NA
cdr3_nt: TGTGCCAGTAGTACGGACGACTACAGCAATCAGCCCCAGCATTTT
cdr3_aa: CASSTDDYSNQPQHF

d_call: NA
v_call: TRBV10-1
cdr3_length: 18
j_call: TRBJ1-5
clone_size: few
cdr3_nt: TGCGCCAGCAGTGAGTCCGCAGGGGAAAGTAATAGCAATCAGCCCCAGCATTTT
cdr3_aa: CASSESAGESNSNQPQHF

d_call: NA
v_call: TRBV5-1
cdr3_length: 15
j_call: TRBJ1-5
clone_size: once
cdr3_nt: TGCGCCAGCAGCTTGGCAGGGAAGGGCAATCAGCCCCAGCATTTT
cdr3_aa: CASSLAGKGNQPQHF

d_call: NA
v_call: TRBV6-6
cdr3_length: 13
j_call: TRBJ1-1
clone_size: once
cdr3_nt: TGTGCCAGCATTTGGGGCGGGGGCACTGAAGCTTTCTTT
cdr3_aa: CASIWGGGTEAFF